This TCR beta chain comes out of a study of shared clonotypes between healthy human individuals. General study findings and limits: A small donor pool kept down the genetic and exposure-history diversity that was represented.

This clone came up once. As yet, its antigen is unknown. V shed 3 bases and J 3 bases; nucleotides not matched to a gene: 3. From germline, CDR1 is SGHTA and CDR2 FQGTGA. The CDR3 has 15 residues. Data came from immunoSEQ multiplex PCR; TCRdb stores just in-frame clones and leaves some out. The repertoire holds around 2,000,000 clones, with under 95% as singletons. Selected positively for CCR7 and CD45RO-negative, naive CD8 cells excluded terminally differentiated effector memory CD45RA+ cells. The sequenced sample was naive CD8+ T cells from PBMCs. This receptor was obtained from a man in his late teens or twenties in good health. Some clones in this sample may be carry-over from other donors' samples. The V call is TRBV7-3, the J call TRBJ2-1; 9 bases align to TRBD2. CDR3 residues: CASSFVTSGYNEQFF. The CDR3 DNA reads TGTGCCAGCAGCTTTGTGACTAGCGGCTACAATGAGCAGTTCTTC.